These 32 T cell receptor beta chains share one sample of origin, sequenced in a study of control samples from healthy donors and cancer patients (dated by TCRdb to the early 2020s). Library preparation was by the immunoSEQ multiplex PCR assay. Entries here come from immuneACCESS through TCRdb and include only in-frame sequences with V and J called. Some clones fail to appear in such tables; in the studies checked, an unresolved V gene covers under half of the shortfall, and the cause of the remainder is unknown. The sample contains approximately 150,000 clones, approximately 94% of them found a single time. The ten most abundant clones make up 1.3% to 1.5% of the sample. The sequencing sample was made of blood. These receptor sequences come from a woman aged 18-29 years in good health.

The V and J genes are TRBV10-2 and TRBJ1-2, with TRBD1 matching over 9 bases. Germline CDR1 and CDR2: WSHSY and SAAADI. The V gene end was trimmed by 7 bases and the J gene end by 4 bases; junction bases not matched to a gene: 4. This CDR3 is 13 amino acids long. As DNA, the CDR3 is TGCGCCAGCACCTCGACAGGGGGCTATGGCTACACCTTC. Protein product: CASTSTGGYGYTF.

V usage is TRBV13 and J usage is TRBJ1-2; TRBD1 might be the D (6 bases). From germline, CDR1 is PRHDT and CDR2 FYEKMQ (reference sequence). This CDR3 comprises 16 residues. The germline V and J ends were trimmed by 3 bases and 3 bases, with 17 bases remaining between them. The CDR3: CASSLGGGLRDYGYTF. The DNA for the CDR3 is TGTGCCAGCAGCTTGGGTGGGGGGCTGAGGGACTATGGCTACACCTTC.

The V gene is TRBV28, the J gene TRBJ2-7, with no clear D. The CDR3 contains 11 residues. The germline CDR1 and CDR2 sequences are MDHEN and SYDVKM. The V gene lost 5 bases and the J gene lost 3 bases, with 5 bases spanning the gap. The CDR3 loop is CASSPNYEQYF. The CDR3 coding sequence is TGTGCCAGCAGTCCAAACTACGAGCAGTACTTC.

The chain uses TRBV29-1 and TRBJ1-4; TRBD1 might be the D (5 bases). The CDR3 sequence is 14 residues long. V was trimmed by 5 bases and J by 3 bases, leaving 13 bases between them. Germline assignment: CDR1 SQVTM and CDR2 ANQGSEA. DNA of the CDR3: TGCAGCGTTTTAAACCGGGGCCCTAATGAAAAACTGTTTTTT. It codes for CSVLNRGPNEKLFF.

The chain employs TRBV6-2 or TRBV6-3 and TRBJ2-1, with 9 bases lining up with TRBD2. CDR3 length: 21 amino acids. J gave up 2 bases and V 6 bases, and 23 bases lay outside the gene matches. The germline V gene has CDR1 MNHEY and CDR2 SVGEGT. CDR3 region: CASSEAPILSAGGPPYNEQFF. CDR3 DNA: TGTGCCAGCAGCGAAGCCCCCATACTTAGCGCGGGAGGGCCCCCCTACAATGAGCAGTTCTTC.

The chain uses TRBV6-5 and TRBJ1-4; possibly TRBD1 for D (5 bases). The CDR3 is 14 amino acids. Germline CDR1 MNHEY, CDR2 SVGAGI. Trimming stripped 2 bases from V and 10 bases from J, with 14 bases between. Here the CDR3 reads CASSYRTREVKLFF. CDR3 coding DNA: TGTGCCAGCAGTTACCGGACCAGGGAAGTAAAACTGTTTTTT.

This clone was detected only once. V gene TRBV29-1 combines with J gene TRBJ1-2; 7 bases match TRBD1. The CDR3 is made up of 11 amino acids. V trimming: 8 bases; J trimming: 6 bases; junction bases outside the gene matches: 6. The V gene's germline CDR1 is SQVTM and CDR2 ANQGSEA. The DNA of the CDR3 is TGCAGCCTAGGGGGCGTTAATGGCTACACCTTC. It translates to CSLGGVNGYTF.

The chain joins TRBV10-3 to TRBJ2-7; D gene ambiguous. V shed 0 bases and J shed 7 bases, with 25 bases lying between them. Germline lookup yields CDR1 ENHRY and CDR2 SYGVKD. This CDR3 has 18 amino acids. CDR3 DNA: TGTGCCATCAGTGAGTCTGCAGGAAGGGATCATCTCGCTATTGAGCAGTACTTC. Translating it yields CAISESAGRDHLAIEQYF.

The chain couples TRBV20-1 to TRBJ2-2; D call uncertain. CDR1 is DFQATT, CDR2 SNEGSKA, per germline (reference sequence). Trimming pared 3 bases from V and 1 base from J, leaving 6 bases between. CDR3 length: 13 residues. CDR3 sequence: CSASKGNTGELFF. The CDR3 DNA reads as TGCAGTGCTAGTAAGGGGAACACCGGGGAGCTGTTTTTT.

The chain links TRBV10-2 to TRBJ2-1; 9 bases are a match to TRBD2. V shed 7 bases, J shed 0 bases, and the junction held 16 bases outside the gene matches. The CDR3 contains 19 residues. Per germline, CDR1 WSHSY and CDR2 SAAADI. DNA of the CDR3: TGCGCCAGCAATTTTAAGGGTCTAGCGGGACAAAGCTCCTACAATGAGCAGTTCTTC. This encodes CASNFKGLAGQSSYNEQFF.

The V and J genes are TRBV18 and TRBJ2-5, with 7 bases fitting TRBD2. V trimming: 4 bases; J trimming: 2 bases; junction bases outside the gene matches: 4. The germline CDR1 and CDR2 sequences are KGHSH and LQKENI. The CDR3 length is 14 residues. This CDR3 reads CASSQGTNQETQYF. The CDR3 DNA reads TGTGCCAGCTCACAGGGGACTAATCAAGAGACCCAGTACTTC.

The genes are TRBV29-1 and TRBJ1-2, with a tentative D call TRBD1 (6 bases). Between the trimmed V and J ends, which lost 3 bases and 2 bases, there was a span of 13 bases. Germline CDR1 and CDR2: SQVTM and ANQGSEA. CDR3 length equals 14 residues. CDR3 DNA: TGCAGCGTTGAGAAGAACAGGGAGAACTATGGCTACACCTTC. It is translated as CSVEKNRENYGYTF.

In DNA, the CDR3 is TGTGCCAGTAGTCATCTAGGTCTCAGCTCCTACAATGAGCAGTTCTTC. Its translation: CASSHLGLSSYNEQFF. The J gene is TRBJ2-1, the V gene TRBV19, with D unclear. Trimming pared 5 bases from V and 0 bases from J, leaving 14 bases between. The CDR3 has 16 amino acids. From germline, CDR1 is LNHDA and CDR2 SQIVND (reference sequence).

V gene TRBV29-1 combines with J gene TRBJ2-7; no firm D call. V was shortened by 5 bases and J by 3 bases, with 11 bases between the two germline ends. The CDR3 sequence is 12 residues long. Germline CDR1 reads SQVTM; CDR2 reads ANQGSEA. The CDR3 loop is CSVPGSNYEQYF. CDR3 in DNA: TGCAGCGTTCCCGGGTCCAACTACGAGCAGTACTTC.

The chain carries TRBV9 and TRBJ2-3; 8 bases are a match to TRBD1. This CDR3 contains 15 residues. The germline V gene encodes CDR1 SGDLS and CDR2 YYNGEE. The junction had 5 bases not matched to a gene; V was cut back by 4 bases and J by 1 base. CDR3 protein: CASSPEGQGTDTQYF. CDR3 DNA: TGTGCCAGCAGCCCAGAGGGACAGGGCACAGATACGCAGTATTTT.

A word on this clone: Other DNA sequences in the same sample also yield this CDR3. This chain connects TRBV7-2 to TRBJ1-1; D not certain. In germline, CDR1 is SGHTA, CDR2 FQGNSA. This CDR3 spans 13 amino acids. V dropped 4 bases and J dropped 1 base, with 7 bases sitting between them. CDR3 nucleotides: TGTGCCAGCAGCTCGCGGGGGAACACTGAAGCTTTCTTT. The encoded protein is CASSSRGNTEAFF.

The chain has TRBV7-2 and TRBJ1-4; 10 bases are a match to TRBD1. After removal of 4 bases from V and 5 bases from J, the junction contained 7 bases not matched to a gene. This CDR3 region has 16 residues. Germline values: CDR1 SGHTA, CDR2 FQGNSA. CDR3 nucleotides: TGTGCCAGCAGCTCAACTCCGGGACAGGGGAATGAAAAACTGTTTTTT. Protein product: CASSSTPGQGNEKLFF.

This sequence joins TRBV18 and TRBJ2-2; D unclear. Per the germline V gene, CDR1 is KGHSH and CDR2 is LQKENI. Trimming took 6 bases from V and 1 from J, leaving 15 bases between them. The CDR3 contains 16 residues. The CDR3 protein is CASSVSSGVNTGELFF. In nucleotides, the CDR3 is TGTGCCAGCTCGGTCTCCTCAGGAGTGAACACCGGGGAGCTGTTTTTT. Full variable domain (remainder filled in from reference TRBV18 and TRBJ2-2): NAGVMQNPRHLVRRRGQEARLRCSPMKGHSHVYWYRQLPEEGLKFMVYLQKENIIDESGMPKERFSAEFPKEGPSILRIQQVVRGDSAAYFCASSVSSGVNTGELFFGEGSRLTVL.

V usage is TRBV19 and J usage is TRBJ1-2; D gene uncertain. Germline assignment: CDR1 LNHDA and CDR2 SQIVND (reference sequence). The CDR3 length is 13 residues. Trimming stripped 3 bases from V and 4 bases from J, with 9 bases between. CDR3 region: CASSIAGAYGYTF. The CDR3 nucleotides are TGTGCCAGTAGTATCGCGGGAGCCTATGGCTACACCTTC. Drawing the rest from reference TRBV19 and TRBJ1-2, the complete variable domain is DGGITQSPKYLFRKEGQNVTLSCEQNLNHDAMYWYRQDPGQGLRLIYYSQIVNDFQKGDIAEGYSVSREKKESFPLTVTSAQKNPTAFYLCASSIAGAYGYTFGSGTRLTVV.

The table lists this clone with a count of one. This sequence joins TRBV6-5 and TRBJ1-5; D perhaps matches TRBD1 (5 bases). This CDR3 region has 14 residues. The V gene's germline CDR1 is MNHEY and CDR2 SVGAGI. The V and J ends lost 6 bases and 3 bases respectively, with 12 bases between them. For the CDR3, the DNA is TGTGCCAGCAGACCCGGAGGGGACAATCAGCCCCAGCATTTT. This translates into CASRPGGDNQPQHF.

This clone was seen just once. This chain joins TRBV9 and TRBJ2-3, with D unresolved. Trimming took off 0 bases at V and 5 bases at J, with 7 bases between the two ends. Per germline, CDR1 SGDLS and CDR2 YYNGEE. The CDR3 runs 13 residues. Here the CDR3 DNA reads TGTGCCAGCAGCGTAGCTCCTAGAGATACGCAGTATTTT. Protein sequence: CASSVAPRDTQYF.

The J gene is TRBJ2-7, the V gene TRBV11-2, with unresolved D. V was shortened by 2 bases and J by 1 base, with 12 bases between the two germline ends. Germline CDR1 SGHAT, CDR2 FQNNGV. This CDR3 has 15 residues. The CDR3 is CASSLNRLASYEQYF. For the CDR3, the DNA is TGTGCCAGCAGCTTAAACAGACTGGCTTCCTACGAGCAGTACTTC. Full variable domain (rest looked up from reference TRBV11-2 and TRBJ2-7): EAGVAQSPRYKIIEKRQSVAFWCNPISGHATLYWYQQILGQGPKLLIQFQNNGVVDDSQLPKDRFSAERLKGVDSTLKIQPAKLEDSAVYLCASSLNRLASYEQYFGPGTRLTVT.

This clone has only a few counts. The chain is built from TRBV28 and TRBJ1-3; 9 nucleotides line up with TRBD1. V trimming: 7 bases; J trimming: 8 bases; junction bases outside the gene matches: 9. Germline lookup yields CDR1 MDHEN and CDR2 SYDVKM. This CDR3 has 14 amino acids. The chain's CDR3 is CASTAEDRGYTIYF. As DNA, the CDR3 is TGTGCCAGCACCGCGGAGGACAGGGGTTACACCATATATTTT.

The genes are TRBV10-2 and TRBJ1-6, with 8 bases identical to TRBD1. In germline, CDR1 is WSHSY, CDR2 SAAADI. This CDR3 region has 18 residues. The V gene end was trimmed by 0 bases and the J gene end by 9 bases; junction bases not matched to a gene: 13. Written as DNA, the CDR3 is TGCGCCAGCAGTGAGTCTGCATGGGCAGGGGGCTCTGGTTCACCCCTCCACTTT. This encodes CASSESAWAGGSGSPLHF.

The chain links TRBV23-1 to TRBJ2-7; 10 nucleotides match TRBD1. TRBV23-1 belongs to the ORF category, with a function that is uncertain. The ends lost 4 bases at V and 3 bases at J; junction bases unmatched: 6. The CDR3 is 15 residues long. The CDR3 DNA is TGCGCCAGCAGTCCGGGGACAGGGGAGAACTACGAGCAGTACTTC. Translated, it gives CASSPGTGENYEQYF.

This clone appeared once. DNA of the CDR3: TGTGCCACCAGCAGAGAGAGGGAAGGGTTTGGCTACACCTTC. This sequence encodes CATSREREGFGYTF. The J gene is TRBJ1-2, the V gene TRBV15; the D is unclear. Per germline, CDR1 LNHNV and CDR2 YYDKDF (reference sequence). This CDR3 has 14 residues. V dropped 0 bases and J dropped 7 bases, with 12 bases sitting between them.

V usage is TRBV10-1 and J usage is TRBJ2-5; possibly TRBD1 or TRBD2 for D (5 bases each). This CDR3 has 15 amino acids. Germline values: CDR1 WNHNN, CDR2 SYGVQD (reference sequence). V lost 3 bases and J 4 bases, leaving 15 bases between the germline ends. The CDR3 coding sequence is TGCGCCAGCAGTGAATTCGGGGCGGAAGGAGAGACCCAGTACTTC. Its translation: CASSEFGAEGETQYF.

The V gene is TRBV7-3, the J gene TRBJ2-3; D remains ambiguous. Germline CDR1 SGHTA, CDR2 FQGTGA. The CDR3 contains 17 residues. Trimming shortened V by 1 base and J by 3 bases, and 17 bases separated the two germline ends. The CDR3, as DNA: TGTGCCAGCAGCTTAAACTATCCGACTTCCTTAACAGATACGCAGTATTTT. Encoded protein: CASSLNYPTSLTDTQYF.

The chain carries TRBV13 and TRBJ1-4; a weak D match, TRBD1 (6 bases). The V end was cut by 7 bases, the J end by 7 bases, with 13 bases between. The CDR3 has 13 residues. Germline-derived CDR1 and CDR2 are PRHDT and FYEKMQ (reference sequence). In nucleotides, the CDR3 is TGTGCCAGCACCGACACCAGGGGTGAAAAACTGTTTTTT. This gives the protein CASTDTRGEKLFF.

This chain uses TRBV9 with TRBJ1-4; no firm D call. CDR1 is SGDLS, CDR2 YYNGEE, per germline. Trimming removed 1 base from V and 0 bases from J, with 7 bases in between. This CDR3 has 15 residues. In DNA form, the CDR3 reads TGTGCCAGCAGCGTAACAGTTGCAACTAATGAAAAACTGTTTTTT. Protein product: CASSVTVATNEKLFF. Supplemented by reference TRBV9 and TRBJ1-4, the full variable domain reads DSGVTQTPKHLITATGQRVTLRCSPRSGDLSVYWYQQSLDQGLQFLIQYYNGEERAKGNILERFSAQQFPDLHSELNLSSLELGDSALYFCASSVTVATNEKLFFGSGTQLSVL.

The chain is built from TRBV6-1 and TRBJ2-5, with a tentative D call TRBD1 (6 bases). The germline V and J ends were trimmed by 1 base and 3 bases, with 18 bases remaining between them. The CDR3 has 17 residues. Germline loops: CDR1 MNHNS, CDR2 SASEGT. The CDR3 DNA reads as TGTGCCAGCAGTGAAGGCCGGACAGTTTATGGAGAAGAGACCCAGTACTTC. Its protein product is CASSEGRTVYGEETQYF.

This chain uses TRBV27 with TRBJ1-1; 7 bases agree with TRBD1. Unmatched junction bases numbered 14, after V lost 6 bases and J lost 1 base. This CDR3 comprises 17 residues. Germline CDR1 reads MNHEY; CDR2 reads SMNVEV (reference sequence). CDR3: CASRYKGQTTRNTEAFF. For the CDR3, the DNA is TGTGCCAGCAGGTATAAGGGACAGACGACGAGGAACACTGAAGCTTTCTTT.